These T cell receptor beta chains were read from a single sample in a study of PD-L1 blockade in urothelial cancer. Some clones are missing from TCRdb's copy, which holds only in-frame ones; the method was immunoSEQ multiplex PCR. The repertoire holds about 56,000 clones, with 85% as singletons. The material was PBMCs, obtained around atezolizumab (anti-PD-L1) treatment. The receptors here all came from a man in his 70s with urothelial cancer. CDR3s include the opening cysteine and the closing phenylalanine or tryptophan. Fields, in order: clone size, J gene, D gene, V gene, CDR3 protein, CDR3 DNA. D genes are given only for firm matches. Clone size is stated in some rows and not others, as once, few, many or a class when expanded.

>once|TRBJ2-2|NA|TRBV27
CASSLEDSPPNTGELFF
TGTGCCAGCAGTTTAGAAGACAGCCCGCCGAACACCGGGGAGCTGTTTTTT
>NA|TRBJ2-2|TRBD2|TRBV5-4
CASSLGGGNTGELFF
TGTGCCAGCAGCTTGGGCGGGGGGAACACCGGGGAGCTGTTTTTT
>NA|TRBJ2-5|NA|TRBV18
CASSSPSQETQYF
TGTGCCAGCTCGTCTCCCTCCCAAGAGACCCAGTACTTC
>NA|TRBJ2-3|TRBD1|TRBV5-8
CASRTGQGREDTQYF
TGTGCCAGCAGGACCGGACAGGGGAGGGAAGATACGCAGTATTTT
>NA|TRBJ2-3|TRBD1|TRBV7-9
CASSFIPTGVADTQYF
TGTGCCAGCAGCTTCATCCCAACAGGGGTAGCAGATACGCAGTATTTT
>once|TRBJ2-7|TRBD2|TRBV9
CASSGPGGSDEQYF
TGTGCCAGCAGCGGTCCGGGGGGATCCGACGAGCAGTACTTC
>NA|TRBJ2-3|NA|TRBV10-3
CASRHPGTDTQYF
TGTGCCAGCCGACACCCTGGCACAGATACGCAGTATTTT
>NA|TRBJ2-3|NA|TRBV29-1
CSVEFSGRIRGPHRYAYF
TGCAGCGTTGAATTTTCGGGTAGGATCAGGGGTCCCCACAGATACGCGTATTTT
>NA|TRBJ2-7|NA|TRBV10-3
CAISESKAGLVYEQYF
TGTGCCATCAGTGAGTCGAAGGCGGGACTGGTCTACGAGCAGTACTTC
>few|TRBJ1-1|TRBD1|TRBV18
CASSLGQGDTEAFF
TGTGCCAGCTCCTTGGGACAGGGTGACACTGAAGCTTTCTTT
>NA|TRBJ2-1|NA|TRBV7-9
CASSPQGGDNEQFF
TGTGCCAGCAGCCCACAGGGGGGGGACAATGAGCAGTTCTTC
>NA|TRBJ2-7|TRBD1|TRBV10-3
CASGTGDIYEQYF
TGTGCCAGCGGGACAGGGGATATCTACGAGCAGTACTTC
>NA|TRBJ2-2|TRBD1|TRBV11-2
CASSSIRTGKRRELFF
TGTGCCAGCAGCTCCATACGGACAGGGAAGAGGCGGGAGCTGTTTTTT
>once|TRBJ2-1|NA|TRBV28
CASSPPPGARNEQFF
TGTGCCAGCAGCCCCCCACCGGGAGCGAGGAATGAGCAGTTCTTC
>NA|TRBJ2-7|NA|TRBV21-1
CASSKEGDRGKYEQYF
TGTGCCAGCAGCAAAGAGGGGGACAGGGGGAAGTACGAGCAGTACTTC
>NA|TRBJ1-3|NA|TRBV7-2
CASSSQGSQSGNTIYF
TGTGCCAGCAGCTCACAGGGAAGTCAATCCGGAAACACCATATATTTT
>once|TRBJ1-2|NA|TRBV10-3
CAITPGGGSYGYTF
TGTGCCATCACCCCCGGGGGAGGTTCCTATGGCTACACCTTC
>NA|TRBJ2-1|TRBD1|TRBV6-1
CASSDRTGMDNEQFF
TGTGCCAGCAGTGACAGGACAGGGATGGACAATGAGCAGTTCTTC